These 13 T cell receptor beta chains share one sample of origin, sequenced in a study of regulatory T cells in long-lasting Graves disease. According to the study, TCR beta libraries were built with iRepertoire HTBI primers and CDR3-region Arm-PCR. From the multiplex PCR reads, TCRdb called clonotypes with MiXCR, one entry per CDR3 protein. The table includes 350,000 to 450,000 distinct CDR3 sequences, more than 20% detected once. Time point here: persistent/refractory GD, antithyroid drugs over 5 years with positive TRAb. Isolated PBMC RNA provided the starting material for the TCR library. This specimen consisted of peripheral blood mononuclear cells (PBMCs), obtained when the disease was refractory, from a patient treated with antithyroid drugs. All receptors derive from a female donor with Graves disease.

The chain recombines TRBV9 with TRBJ2-6; D is perhaps TRBD2 (7 bases). The length of the CDR3 is 18 residues. Germline lookup yields CDR1 SGDLS and CDR2 YYNGEE. V gave up 4 bases and J gave up 0 bases, with 17 bases separating them. The CDR3 bases are TGTGCCAGCAGCTTATTCGGGGGGCTCAACTCTGGGGCCAACGTCCTGACTTTC. It yields the protein CASSLFGGLNSGANVLTF.

The rearrangement joins TRBV19 to TRBJ1-1, with D maybe TRBD1 (5 bases). Germline CDR1 LNHDA, CDR2 SQIVND (reference sequence). This CDR3 comprises 12 residues. Trimming took 9 bases from V and 5 from J, leaving 13 bases between them. CDR3 in DNA: TGTGCCAGCGCAGGGTTCGGAACTGAAGCTTTCTTT. Translation gives CASAGFGTEAFF.

There are a few counts of this clonotype. V and J are TRBV5-1 and TRBJ2-2; D is perhaps TRBD2 (6 bases). The CDR3 sequence is 16 residues long. Germline values: CDR1 SGHRS, CDR2 YFSETQ. V lost 4 bases, J lost 4 bases, and 17 bases lay in between. The CDR3: CASSDLTRGVTGELFF. The CDR3 region has the DNA TGCGCCAGCAGCGACCTGACTAGAGGGGTCACCGGGGAGCTGTTTTTT. The full variable domain, its missing parts supplied by reference TRBV5-1 and TRBJ2-2, is KAGVTQTPRYLIKTRGQQVTLSCSPISGHRSVSWYQQTPGQGLQFLFEYFSETQRNKGNFPGRFSGRQFSNSRSEMNVSTLELGDSALYLCASSDLTRGVTGELFFGEGSRLTVL.

The table lists this clonotype with many counts. V is TRBV28 and J is TRBJ2-5; D gene ambiguous. Germline V gives CDR1 MDHEN, CDR2 SYDVKM. The ends were cut back, 10 bases at V and 7 bases at J, with 13 bases in the middle. The CDR3 is 11 residues long. The CDR3 bases are TGTGCCACCCAGAATCTGGCGACCCAGTACTTC. This sequence encodes CATQNLATQYF.

This clonotype has more than one count but fewer than ten. The chain is built from TRBV20-1 and TRBJ1-5; D is undetermined. The CDR3 has 16 residues. V lost 6 bases and J 1 base, leaving 19 bases between the germline ends. CDR1 and CDR2 from the germline V gene are DFQATT and SNEGSKA (reference sequence). The DNA of the CDR3 is TGCAGTGCGAGCGAATTTGGCAGGTTAAGCAATCAGCCCCAGCATTTT. Its translation: CSASEFGRLSNQPQHF.

This clonotype was counted many times. The chain carries TRBV7-2 and TRBJ2-7; 7 positions agree with TRBD2. There are 14 residues in the CDR3. The V and J ends lost 2 bases and 3 bases, in that order; junction bases with no gene match: 4. Germline V CDR1 and CDR2: SGHTA, FQGNSA. The CDR3 nucleotides read TGTGCCAGCAGCTTAAGCGGGATCGTCTACGAGCAGTACTTC. Translating it yields CASSLSGIVYEQYF.

Concerning this clonotype itself: This could be a read error, since a much larger clone is one nucleotide away. The V gene is TRBV7-9, the J gene TRBJ2-5; D not certain. Germline CDR1 reads SEHNR; CDR2 reads FQNEAQ (reference sequence). The CDR3 covers 14 residues. The CDR3 reads CASSLALSQEAQYF. The CDR3, as DNA: TGTGCCAGCAGCTTAGCTCTGTCCCAAGAGGCCCAGTACTTC.

CDR3: CSARFRLPEGEKTEAFF. The CDR3 DNA reads TGCAGTGCTAGATTCAGGCTCCCAGAGGGGGAGAAAACTGAAGCTTTCTTT. The J gene is TRBJ1-1, the V gene TRBV20-1; D possibly corresponds to TRBD1 (6 bases). The CDR3 length is 17 residues. Looked up from germline, CDR1 is DFQATT and CDR2 is SNEGSKA (reference sequence). Trimming shortened V by 2 bases and J by 5 bases, and 24 bases separated the two germline ends.

This chain links TRBV7-9 with TRBJ1-1, with 11 bases aligning to TRBD1. The CDR3 has 19 amino acids. Germline values: CDR1 SEHNR, CDR2 FQNEAQ (reference sequence). J was trimmed by 4 bases and V by 4 bases; bases with no gene match: 17. The CDR3 protein is CASSYTRGQGGLEGTEAFF. The CDR3 DNA follows: TGTGCCAGCAGCTACACTAGGGGACAGGGGGGATTGGAGGGCACTGAAGCTTTCTTT.

This clonotype occurred many times. This chain connects TRBV6-5 to TRBJ2-5; 8 bases fit TRBD1. After removal of 0 bases from V and 5 bases from J, the junction contained 8 bases not matched to a gene. Per the germline V gene, CDR1 is MNHEY and CDR2 is SVGAGI. This CDR3 has 16 amino acids. The CDR3 DNA sequence: TGTGCCAGCAGTTACTCGTCCCCAGGGGGCGAGGAGACCCAGTACTTC. This translates into CASSYSSPGGEETQYF.

Comment on this clonotype: A much bigger clone sits one base away, suggesting this may be a read error. This rearrangement joins TRBV5-4 to TRBJ1-6, with a possible D match to TRBD1 (6 bases). Germline values: CDR1 SGHNT, CDR2 YYREEE (reference sequence). The CDR3 extends over 15 amino acids. Trimming cost V 4 bases and J 0 bases, with 8 bases left between them. As DNA, the CDR3 is TGTGCCAGCAGCAAGGACAGCTCCTATAATTCACCCCTCCACTTT. Translation: CASSKDSSYNSPLHF.

This clonotype was found many times. This chain links TRBV27 with TRBJ2-1; 10 bases align to TRBD2. The junction had 6 bases not matched to a gene; V was cut back by 3 bases and J by 7 bases. This CDR3 spans 15 amino acids. Germline V gene sequence: CDR1 MNHEY, CDR2 SMNVEV (reference sequence). The CDR3 DNA is TGTGCCAGCAGTTTCATGGTAGCGGGAGGTAATGAGCAGTTCTTC. Translating it yields CASSFMVAGGNEQFF.

This clonotype came up a few times. A single base separates this from a much larger clone, so it may be a read error. The V call is TRBV12-3 or TRBV12-4, the J call TRBJ2-7; TRBD1 matches at 10 bases. The CDR3 has 16 amino acids. CDR3 nucleotide sequence: TGTGCCAGCATCGAACGCCCGGGACAGGGGAACGACGAGCAGTCCTTC. It yields the protein CASIERPGQGNDEQSF.